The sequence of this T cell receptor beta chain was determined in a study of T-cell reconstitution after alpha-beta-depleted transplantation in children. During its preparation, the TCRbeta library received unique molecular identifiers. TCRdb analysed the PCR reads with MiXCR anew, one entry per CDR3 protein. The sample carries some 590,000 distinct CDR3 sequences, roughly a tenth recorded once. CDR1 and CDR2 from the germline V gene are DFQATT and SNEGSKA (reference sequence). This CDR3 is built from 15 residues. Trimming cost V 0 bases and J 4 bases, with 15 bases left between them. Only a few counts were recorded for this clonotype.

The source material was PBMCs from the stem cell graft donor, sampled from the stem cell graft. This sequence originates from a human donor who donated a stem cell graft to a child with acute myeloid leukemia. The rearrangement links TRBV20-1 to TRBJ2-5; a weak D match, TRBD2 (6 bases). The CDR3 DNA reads TGCAGTGCTAGAGATGCGGGGACCCGGCGAGAGACCCAGTACTTC. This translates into CSARDAGTRRETQYF.